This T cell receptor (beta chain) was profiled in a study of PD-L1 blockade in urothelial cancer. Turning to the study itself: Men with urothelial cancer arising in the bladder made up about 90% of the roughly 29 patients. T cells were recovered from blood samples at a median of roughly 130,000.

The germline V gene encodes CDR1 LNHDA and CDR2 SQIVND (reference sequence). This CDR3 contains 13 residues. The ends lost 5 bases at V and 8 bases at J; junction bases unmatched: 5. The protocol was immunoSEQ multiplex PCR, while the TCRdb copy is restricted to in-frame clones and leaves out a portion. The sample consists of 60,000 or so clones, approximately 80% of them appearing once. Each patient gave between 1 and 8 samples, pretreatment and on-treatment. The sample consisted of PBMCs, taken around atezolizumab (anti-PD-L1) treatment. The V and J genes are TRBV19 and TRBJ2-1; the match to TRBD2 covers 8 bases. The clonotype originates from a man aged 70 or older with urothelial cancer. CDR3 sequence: CASSRREAYEQFF. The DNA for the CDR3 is TGTGCCAGTAGTCGGCGGGAGGCCTATGAGCAGTTCTTC.